Listed below are T cell receptor beta chains from one sample, sequenced in a study of long-term antiretroviral therapy in people with HIV. Libraries were prepared by immunoSEQ multiplex PCR; TCRdb keeps only in-frame clonotypes and omits some of them. The sample holds approximately 15,000 clones, 88% seen once. The sample here was unsorted PBMCs, taken 6.2 years after starting antiretroviral therapy. These receptors all stem from a man between 35 and 55 years old with HIV. CDR3s include the opening cysteine and the closing phenylalanine or tryptophan. The D gene is left open where the match is weak. Size is stated for part of the rows, as once, few or many counts, or as a class when the clone is expanded.

J gene	D gene	V gene	clone size	CDR3 protein	CDR3 DNA
TRBJ2-7	TRBD1	TRBV5-1	once	CASSLSGTALYEQYF	TGCGCCAGCAGCTTGAGTGGGACAGCCCTCTACGAGCAGTACTTC
TRBJ2-7	-	TRBV5-6	-	CASSLTRRSSYEQYF	TGTGCCAGCAGTCTAACTAGAAGGAGCTCCTACGAGCAGTACTTC
TRBJ2-2	-	TRBV5-4	-	CASSLGSRGGTGELFF	TGTGCCAGCAGCTTAGGTAGCAGGGGGGGAACCGGGGAGCTGTTTTTT
TRBJ1-1	TRBD1	TRBV28	-	CASRIQGGGTEAFF	TGTGCCAGCCGTATCCAGGGGGGAGGCACTGAAGCTTTCTTT
TRBJ2-5	-	TRBV5-4	once	CASSFPDGQETQYF	TGTGCCAGCAGCTTCCCTGACGGGCAAGAGACCCAGTACTTC
TRBJ2-6	TRBD1	TRBV27	few	CASRRTGGSSGANVLTF	TGTGCCAGCAGGAGGACAGGGGGTTCCTCTGGGGCCAACGTCCTGACTTTC
TRBJ2-3	-	TRBV7-8	once	CASSLRRDILTDTQYF	TGTGCCAGCAGTTTGCGTCGGGACATCCTCACAGATACGCAGTATTTT
TRBJ1-5	-	TRBV4-2	-	CASSRADDSNQPQHF	TGTGCCAGCAGCCGAGCTGATGATAGCAATCAGCCCCAGCATTTT
TRBJ1-1	-	TRBV19	-	CASRSGTPSLNTEAFF	TGTGCCAGTCGGTCGGGGACACCTAGCTTGAACACTGAAGCTTTCTTT
TRBJ2-3	TRBD2	TRBV7-9	-	CASSSPSGTMYF	TGTGCCAGCAGCTCTCCTAGCGGTACGATGTATTTT
TRBJ2-7	-	TRBV12-2	-	CASRSTAGRGSYEQYF	TGTGCAAGTCGCTCCACCGCGGGCAGGGGCTCCTACGAGCAGTACTTC
TRBJ2-6	-	TRBV11-2	-	CASSLGSLGGGANVLTF	TGTGCCAGCAGCTTAGGATCGCTAGGAGGCGGGGCCAACGTCCTGACTTTC
TRBJ2-4	-	TRBV2	-	CASAQEVIQYF	TGTGCCAGCGCGCAAGAGGTCATTCAGTACTTC
TRBJ2-7	TRBD2	TRBV7-9	-	CASSFPGLGQYEQYF	TGTGCCAGCAGCTTTCCGGGACTAGGGCAATACGAGCAGTACTTC
TRBJ1-2	-	TRBV11-2	-	CASSPLDRGYGYTF	TGTGCCAGCAGCCCCCTGGATCGCGGGTATGGCTACACCTTC
TRBJ2-1	TRBD2	TRBV19	-	CASSTLAGVVAAPDNEQFF	TGTGCCAGTAGTACCCTAGCGGGAGTGGTGGCCGCCCCGGACAATGAGCAGTTCTTC
TRBJ2-2	TRBD2	TRBV5-1	-	CASGGLAGSSGELFF	TGCGCCAGCGGGGGCCTAGCGGGATCCTCCGGGGAGCTGTTTTTT
TRBJ2-2	-	TRBV14	-	CASEGANTGELFF	TGTGCCAGCGAGGGTGCGAACACCGGGGAGCTGTTTTTT
TRBJ1-2	TRBD1	TRBV6-1	-	CASQGGVLGYTF	TGTGCCAGCCAGGGGGGGGTGCTTGGCTACACCTTC
TRBJ2-7	TRBD2	TRBV13	once	CASSSIAGGPVEQYF	TGTGCCAGCAGCTCCATAGCGGGAGGGCCAGTAGAGCAGTACTTC
TRBJ2-1	-	TRBV9	-	CASSSLGAYNEQFF	TGTGCCAGCAGCTCACTAGGGGCGTACAATGAGCAGTTCTTC
TRBJ2-5	TRBD1	TRBV11-2	-	CASSRTGTGRMKGETQYF	TGTGCCAGCAGCCGAACCGGGACAGGGAGGATGAAGGGAGAGACCCAGTACTTC
TRBJ2-5	TRBD2	TRBV7-8	-	CASSPNLAGGKETQYF	TGTGCCAGCAGCCCAAACCTAGCGGGAGGGAAGGAGACCCAGTACTTC
TRBJ2-2	TRBD2	TRBV2	-	CASRAGARTGELFF	TGTGCCAGCAGAGCGGGAGCGCGAACCGGGGAGCTGTTTTTT
TRBJ2-1	TRBD2	TRBV29-1	large	CSSRGLAGGRGYNEQFF	TGCAGCTCGCGAGGGCTAGCGGGAGGGCGGGGCTACAATGAGCAGTTCTTC
TRBJ1-1	-	TRBV20-1	-	CSATTAGQAFF	TGCAGTGCGACGACGGCGGGGCAAGCTTTCTTT
TRBJ2-7	TRBD1	TRBV5-1	-	CASSLGGTGIYEQYF	TGCGCCAGCAGCTTGGGAGGGACAGGAATCTACGAGCAGTACTTC
TRBJ2-1	-	TRBV21-1	-	CASSIDCNEQFF	TGTGCCAGCAGCATCGACTGCAATGAGCAGTTCTTC
TRBJ2-1	TRBD2	TRBV7-9	-	CASSLTSGSRYNEQFF	TGTGCCAGCAGCTTAACTAGCGGGAGTCGGTACAATGAGCAGTTCTTC
TRBJ2-7	-	TRBV29-1	-	CSVEGVRDDDAYEQYF	TGCAGCGTTGAGGGGGTCAGGGACGACGATGCCTACGAGCAGTACTTC
TRBJ2-2	-	TRBV27	-	CASSPFRVGFAGELFF	TGTGCCAGCAGTCCCTTCAGGGTCGGTTTTGCCGGGGAGCTGTTTTTT
TRBJ1-3	-	TRBV6-6	-	CASSRGTDAGNTIYF	TGTGCCAGCAGTCGCGGGACGGATGCTGGAAACACCATATATTTT
TRBJ2-5	-	TRBV7-9	-	CASSLKQAQETQYF	TGTGCCAGCAGCTTAAAACAGGCTCAAGAGACCCAGTACTTC
TRBJ1-2	-	TRBV5-6	-	CASSLIGGGYGYTF	TGTGCCAGCAGCTTGATCGGGGGTGGCTATGGCTACACCTTC
TRBJ2-5	TRBD1	TRBV4-1	few	CASSQRQGAYETQYF	TGCGCCAGCAGCCAACGGCAGGGGGCTTATGAGACCCAGTACTTC
TRBJ1-5	-	TRBV28	-	CASSSPSDYSNQPQHF	TGTGCCAGCAGTTCGCCTTCGGATTATAGCAATCAGCCCCAGCATTTT
TRBJ2-7	-	TRBV7-2	-	CASSLQNLREQYF	TGTGCCAGCAGCTTACAGAATCTGAGGGAGCAGTACTTC
TRBJ2-6	-	TRBV11-3	-	CASSDRAEANVLTF	TGTGCCAGCAGCGACCGGGCCGAGGCCAACGTCCTGACTTTC
TRBJ1-1	-	TRBV18	-	CASSGVGTEAFF	TGTGCCAGCTCAGGAGTCGGGACTGAAGCTTTCTTT
TRBJ2-1	-	TRBV15	-	CATSRGYEQFF	TGTGCCACCAGCAGAGGATATGAGCAGTTCTTC
TRBJ2-4	-	TRBV10-3	-	CAISDGLGLAKNIQYF	TGTGCCATCAGTGATGGACTGGGCCTAGCCAAAAACATTCAGTACTTC
TRBJ2-5	-	TRBV5-1	-	CASSSTGTQETQYF	TGCGCCAGCAGCTCCACCGGGACTCAAGAGACCCAGTACTTC
TRBJ1-3	TRBD1	TRBV14	-	CASSWGQGFSGNTIYF	TGTGCCAGCAGTTGGGGACAGGGCTTCTCTGGAAACACCATATATTTT
TRBJ2-3	TRBD1	TRBV7-9	-	CASSLGRTGVQTDTQYF	TGTGCCAGCAGCTTAGGCCGGACAGGGGTCCAGACAGATACGCAGTATTTT
TRBJ2-1	-	TRBV27	-	CASSFPAGRYNEQFF	TGTGCCAGCAGTTTTCCGGCGGGCCGCTACAATGAGCAGTTCTTC
TRBJ2-5	TRBD2	TRBV11-1	-	CASSFSGTMYQETQYF	TGTGCCAGCAGCTTCTCCGGGACTATGTACCAAGAGACCCAGTACTTC
TRBJ2-5	TRBD1	TRBV5-1	-	CASSLTSDRVWETQYF	TGCGCCAGCAGCCTTACTTCGGACAGGGTATGGGAGACCCAGTACTTC
TRBJ2-1	-	TRBV5-1	-	CASSLAGPSYNEQFF	TGCGCCAGCAGCTTGGCTGGACCATCCTACAATGAGCAGTTCTTC
TRBJ2-1	TRBD2	TRBV11-3	-	CASSPGLAGINNEQFF	TGTGCCAGCAGCCCGGGACTAGCGGGTATTAACAATGAGCAGTTCTTC
TRBJ2-6	-	TRBV11-2	-	CASSLVPGTGANVLTF	TGTGCCAGCAGCTTAGTGCCTGGGACTGGGGCCAACGTCCTGACTTTC
TRBJ2-7	-	TRBV4-3	-	CASSQGSQGGYEQYF	TGCGCCAGCAGCCAAGGGAGTCAGGGCGGTTACGAGCAGTACTTC
TRBJ2-5	TRBD2	TRBV7-2	-	CASSSGLAGGGETQYF	TGTGCCAGCAGCTCGGGACTAGCGGGAGGAGGCGAGACCCAGTACTTC
TRBJ2-4	TRBD2	TRBV28	once	CASSLPGRAENIQYF	TGTGCCAGCAGTTTACCCGGGAGGGCCGAGAACATTCAGTACTTC
TRBJ2-3	-	TRBV28	-	CASSLGPDTQYF	TGTGCCAGCAGTCTCGGGCCAGATACGCAGTATTTT
TRBJ2-1	TRBD2	TRBV4-1	-	CASSQEAGGLYNEQFF	TGCGCCAGCAGCCAGGAAGCGGGAGGTTTGTACAATGAGCAGTTCTTC
TRBJ1-1	-	TRBV6-6	-	CASSYSVVSFTEAFF	TGTGCCAGCAGTTACTCGGTGGTTTCCTTTACTGAAGCTTTCTTT
TRBJ1-1	-	TRBV27	few	CASRPGVNTEAFF	TGTGCCAGCCGCCCGGGGGTGAACACTGAAGCTTTCTTT
TRBJ2-7	-	TRBV7-3	-	CASSLVNSEQYF	TGTGCCAGCAGCTTAGTCAACAGTGAGCAGTACTTC
TRBJ2-1	-	TRBV7-2	-	CASSQQALRGEQFF	TGTGCCAGCAGCCAACAGGCCCTTCGCGGTGAGCAGTTCTTC